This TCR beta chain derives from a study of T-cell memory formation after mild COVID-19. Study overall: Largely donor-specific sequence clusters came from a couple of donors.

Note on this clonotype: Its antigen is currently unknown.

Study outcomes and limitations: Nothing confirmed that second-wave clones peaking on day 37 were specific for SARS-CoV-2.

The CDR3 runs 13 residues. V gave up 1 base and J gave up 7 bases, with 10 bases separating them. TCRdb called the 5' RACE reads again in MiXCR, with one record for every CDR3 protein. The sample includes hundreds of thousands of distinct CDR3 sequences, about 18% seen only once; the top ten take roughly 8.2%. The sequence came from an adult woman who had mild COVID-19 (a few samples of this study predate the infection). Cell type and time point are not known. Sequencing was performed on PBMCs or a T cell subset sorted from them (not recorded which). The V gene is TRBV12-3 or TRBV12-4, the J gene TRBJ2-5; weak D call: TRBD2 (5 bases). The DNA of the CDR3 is TGTGCCAGCAGTTTAGAATTTCGGGGGACCCAGTACTTC. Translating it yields CASSLEFRGTQYF.